Shown below are 16 T cell receptor beta chains from a single sample sequenced in a study of blood T cell repertoires in COVID-19. TCRdb's table, derived via immunoSEQ multiplex PCR, lists solely in-frame clones and lacks some. The sample comprises approximately 250,000 clones, 85% to 90% of which are singletons, and 4.1% rests with the top ten. Source material: PBMCs or T cells enriched from blood (not recorded which). These receptors all stem from a woman between 25 and 40 years old with acute COVID-19.

The chain uses TRBV15 and TRBJ2-7; a possible D gene is TRBD1 (6 bases). The CDR3 loop spans 14 amino acids. Trimming took 5 bases from V and 0 from J, leaving 11 bases between them. The germline V gene encodes CDR1 LNHNV and CDR2 YYDKDF (reference sequence). CDR3 region: CATSPRQDSYEQYF. The CDR3 nucleotides are TGTGCCACCAGCCCCCGACAGGACTCCTACGAGCAGTACTTC.

This clone was recorded once. The J gene is TRBJ2-1, the V gene TRBV11-2, with a tentative D call TRBD2 (6 bases). There are 14 residues in the CDR3. V lost 3 bases and J 4 bases, leaving 10 bases between the germline ends. From germline, CDR1 is SGHAT and CDR2 FQNNGV. CDR3 sequence (DNA): TGTGCCAGCAGCTTGGGCGGGACTTACAATGAGCAGTTCTTC. Protein: CASSLGGTYNEQFF.

V and J are TRBV7-3 and TRBJ2-1; 11 bases line up with TRBD2. The CDR3 has 19 residues. Germline assignment: CDR1 SGHTA and CDR2 FQGTGA. J gave up 7 bases and V 0 bases, and 14 bases lay outside the gene matches. The CDR3 nucleotides read TGTGCCAGCAGCTTAACTTCCGCTCCTCTAGCGGGAGGAGGGAATGAGCAGTTCTTC. As protein: CASSLTSAPLAGGGNEQFF.

The V gene is TRBV19, the J gene TRBJ1-2, with 8 bases matching TRBD1. The CDR3 is 14 amino acids. Looked up from germline, CDR1 is LNHDA and CDR2 is SQIVND (reference sequence). Unmatched junction bases numbered 5, after V lost 5 bases and J lost 3 bases. CDR3: CASSGSDRDYGYTF. The CDR3 DNA reads TGTGCCAGTAGTGGGTCGGACAGGGACTATGGCTACACCTTC.

This clone was recorded once. The chain joins TRBV7-7 to TRBJ2-3; possible D gene TRBD2, 5 bases. The V gene lost 1 base and the J gene lost 2 bases, with 13 bases spanning the gap. The germline CDR1 and CDR2 sequences are SSHAT and FNYEAQ (reference sequence). The CDR3 runs 16 residues. The CDR3 here is CASSLGLAQFTDTQYF. CDR3 nucleotide sequence: TGTGCCAGCAGCTTAGGGTTAGCGCAATTCACAGATACGCAGTATTTT.

CDR3 sequence: CASSCLDEDNTDTQYF. CDR3 DNA: TGTGCCAGCAGCTGCTTAGATGAGGACAACACAGATACGCAGTATTTT. This sequence joins TRBV13 and TRBJ2-3; D possibly corresponds to TRBD1 (5 bases). From germline, CDR1 is PRHDT and CDR2 FYEKMQ (reference sequence). The germline V and J ends were trimmed by 4 bases and 2 bases, with 16 bases remaining between them. The CDR3 consists of 16 residues.

The chain joins TRBV7-8 to TRBJ2-7, with D hard to call. Germline V gives CDR1 SGHVS, CDR2 FQNEAQ. The CDR3 is made up of 11 amino acids. V lost 5 bases to trimming and J lost 3 bases, with 5 bases between them. CDR3 nucleotides: TGTGCCAGCAGCGTCCACTACGAGCAGTACTTC. Amino acids: CASSVHYEQYF.

V gene TRBV6-2 or TRBV6-3 combines with J gene TRBJ1-5, with TRBD1 identical over 8 bases. V shed 0 bases, J shed 5 bases, and the junction held 3 bases outside the gene matches. The CDR3 runs to 15 residues. Germline CDR1 reads MNHEY; CDR2 reads SVGEGT. CDR3 residues: CASSYSARGHQPQHF. In nucleotides, the CDR3 is TGTGCCAGCAGTTACTCCGCCAGGGGGCATCAGCCCCAGCATTTT.

Comments on this clone: The sample holds other DNA sequences that translate to the same CDR3. The chain carries TRBV28 and TRBJ2-7; 8 bases map to TRBD2. The junction had 8 bases not matched to a gene; V was cut back by 3 bases and J by 1 base. The CDR3 extends over 16 amino acids. Germline lookup yields CDR1 MDHEN and CDR2 SYDVKM. The CDR3 DNA follows: TGTGCCAGCAGTTTCTCTCTAGCGGGCCTGTCCTACGAGCAGTACTTC. Translated, it gives CASSFSLAGLSYEQYF.

The CDR3 spells CASSLQGYEKLFF. The DNA for the CDR3 is TGTGCCAGCAGTTTACAGGGTTATGAAAAACTGTTTTTT. The rearrangement joins TRBV28 to TRBJ1-4; D possibly corresponds to TRBD1 (5 bases). Germline V CDR1 and CDR2: MDHEN, SYDVKM. V dropped 2 bases and J dropped 6 bases, with 7 bases sitting between them. This CDR3 spans 13 amino acids.

The rearrangement uses TRBV6-5 and TRBJ1-1; a possible D gene is TRBD1 (6 bases). Germline V gene data show CDR1 as MNHEY and CDR2 as SVGAGI. Trimming took off 2 bases at V and 3 bases at J, with 7 bases between the two ends. This CDR3 contains 13 residues. The CDR3 region is CASSYEGDTEAFF. The CDR3 DNA is TGTGCCAGCAGTTACGAGGGGGACACTGAAGCTTTCTTT.

The J gene is TRBJ1-6, the V gene TRBV5-4; 8 bases fit TRBD1. V trimming: 2 bases; J trimming: 7 bases; junction bases outside the gene matches: 2. This CDR3 has 14 amino acids. Germline V gives CDR1 SGHNT, CDR2 YYREEE (reference sequence). The CDR3 protein is CASSLDRGNSPLHF. CDR3 nucleotide sequence: TGTGCCAGCAGCTTAGACAGGGGAAATTCACCCCTCCACTTT.

The rearrangement links TRBV7-9 to TRBJ2-3; 12 bases fit TRBD2. With 5 bases clipped from V and 7 bases from J, the junction kept 4 bases outside the gene matches. This CDR3 has 14 amino acids. The germline CDR1 and CDR2 sequences are SEHNR and FQNEAQ (reference sequence). The CDR3 DNA reads as TGTGCCAGCAGCGCTAGCGGGAGGGCCTATACGCAGTATTTT. Protein sequence: CASSASGRAYTQYF.

The genes are TRBV4-2 and TRBJ1-4; D may be TRBD1 (5 bases). This CDR3 region has 17 residues. Germline V gives CDR1 LGHNA, CDR2 YNFKEQ. Trimming removed 1 base at V and 7 bases at J, with 19 bases between. This CDR3 reads CASSQGAGQVKGEKLFF. CDR3 coding DNA: TGTGCCAGCAGCCAAGGAGCCGGACAAGTCAAGGGTGAAAAACTGTTTTTT.

This clone has more than one count but fewer than ten. The chain couples TRBV20-1 to TRBJ2-1; D is unclear. Germline-derived CDR1 and CDR2 are DFQATT and SNEGSKA (reference sequence). Trimming shortened V by 2 bases and J by 7 bases, and 6 bases separated the two germline ends. The CDR3 has 11 amino acids. DNA for the CDR3: TGCAGTGCTAGATCGTTGAATGAGCAGTTCTTC. Translation gives CSARSLNEQFF.

The J gene is TRBJ2-1, the V gene TRBV19; TRBD2 might be the D (6 bases). The V and J ends lost 3 bases and 5 bases respectively, with 20 bases between them. The CDR3 has 17 residues. Germline V gene sequence: CDR1 LNHDA, CDR2 SQIVND (reference sequence). Here the CDR3 DNA reads TGTGCCAGTAGTATTTTGGTGTTACGGGAGATGCACAATGAGCAGTTCTTC. Protein: CASSILVLREMHNEQFF.